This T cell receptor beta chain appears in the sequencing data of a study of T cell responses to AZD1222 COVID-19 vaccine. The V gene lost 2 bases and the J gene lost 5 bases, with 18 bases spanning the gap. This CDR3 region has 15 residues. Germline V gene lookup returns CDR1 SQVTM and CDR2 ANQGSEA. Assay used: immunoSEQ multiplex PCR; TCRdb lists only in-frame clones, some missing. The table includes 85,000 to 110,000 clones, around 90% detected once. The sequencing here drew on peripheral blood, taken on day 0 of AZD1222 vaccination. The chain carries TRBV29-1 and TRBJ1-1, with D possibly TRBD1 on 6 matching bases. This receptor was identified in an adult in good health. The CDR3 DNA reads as TGCAGCGTTGAACCGTGGGGCCAGGGGAGGACTGAAGCTTTCTTT. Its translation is CSVEPWGQGRTEAFF.